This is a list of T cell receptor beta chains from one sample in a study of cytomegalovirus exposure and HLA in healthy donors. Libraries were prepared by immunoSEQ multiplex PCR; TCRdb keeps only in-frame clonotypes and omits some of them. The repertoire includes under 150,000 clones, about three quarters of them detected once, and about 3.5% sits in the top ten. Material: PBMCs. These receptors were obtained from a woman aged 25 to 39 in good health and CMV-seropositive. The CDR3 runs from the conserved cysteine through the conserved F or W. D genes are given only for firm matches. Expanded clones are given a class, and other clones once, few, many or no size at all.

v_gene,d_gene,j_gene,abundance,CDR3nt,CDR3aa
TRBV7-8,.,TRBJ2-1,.,TGTGCCAGCAGCTTAGGCGTTGGCAATGAGCAGTTCTTC,CASSLGVGNEQFF
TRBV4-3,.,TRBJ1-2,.,TGCGCCAGCAGCCAAGATTATGGGGGGGGCTCTAACTATGGCTACACCTTC,CASSQDYGGGSNYGYTF
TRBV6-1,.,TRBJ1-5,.,TGTGCCAGCAGTGAATGGTCGGGGGTTGGTCAGCCCCAGCATTTT,CASSEWSGVGQPQHF
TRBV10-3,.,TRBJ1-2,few,TGTGCCATCAGTGGATCGGTCAGGGGCTATGGCTACACCTTC,CAISGSVRGYGYTF
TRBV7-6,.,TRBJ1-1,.,TGTGCCAGCAGCTTAGCGGCGTATGGGTACCAGGGGACTGAAGCTTTCTTT,CASSLAAYGYQGTEAFF
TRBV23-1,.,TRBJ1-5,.,TGCGCCAGCAGTCAGGCCGGGAATAGCAATCAGCCCCAGCATTTT,CASSQAGNSNQPQHF
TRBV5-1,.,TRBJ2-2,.,TGCGCCACCAGAAATAGCGGACACACCGGGGAGCTGTTTTTT,CATRNSGHTGELFF
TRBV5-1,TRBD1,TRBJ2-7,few,TGCGCCAGCAGCCTGACAGGGGGCTACGAGCAGTACTTC,CASSLTGGYEQYF
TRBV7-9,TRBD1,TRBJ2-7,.,TGTGCCAGCAGCTTGGCCCCGGGACAGGGACCCTACGAGCAGTACTTC,CASSLAPGQGPYEQYF
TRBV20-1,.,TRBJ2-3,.,TGCAGTGCTAGGTTCGCAGATACGCAGTATTTT,CSARFADTQYF
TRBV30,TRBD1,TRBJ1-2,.,TGTGCCTGGAACCAGGGGGCAGGAGGCTACACCTTC,CAWNQGAGGYTF
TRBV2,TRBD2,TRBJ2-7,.,TGTGCCAGCAATGTCGGGGGGGTAGCCTACGAGCAGTACTTC,CASNVGGVAYEQYF
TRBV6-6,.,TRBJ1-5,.,TGTGCCAGCAGTTACTTCAACAGGGTGGGGAATCAGCCCCAGCATTTT,CASSYFNRVGNQPQHF
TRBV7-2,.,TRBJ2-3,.,TGTGCCAGCAGCTTAGTCCCCCGAGATACGCAGTATTTT,CASSLVPRDTQYF
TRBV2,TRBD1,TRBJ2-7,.,TGTGCCAGCAGTGAAGACTGGGACAGGGGAATATACGAGCAGTACTTC,CASSEDWDRGIYEQYF
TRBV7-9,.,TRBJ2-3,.,TGTGCCAGCACCGTTACAGATACGCAGTATTTT,CASTVTDTQYF
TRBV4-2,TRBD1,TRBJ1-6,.,TGTGCCAGCAGCCAAGAGGGACAGGGTAATTCACCCCTCCACTTT,CASSQEGQGNSPLHF
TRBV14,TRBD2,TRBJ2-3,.,TGTGCCAGCAGCCCCGGGACTAGCGGGGAGGTCACAGATACGCAGTATTTT,CASSPGTSGEVTDTQYF
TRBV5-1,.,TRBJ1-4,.,TGCGCCAGCAGCTTGGACAGTACAGAAAAACTGTTTTTT,CASSLDSTEKLFF
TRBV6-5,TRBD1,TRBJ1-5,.,TGTGCCAGCAGTTCCCCCGGGACAGGGCTCAATCAGCCCCAGCATTTT,CASSSPGTGLNQPQHF
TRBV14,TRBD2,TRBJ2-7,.,TGTGCCAGCAGCCGGGCCGGGGGGGCCCTCGAGCAGTACTTC,CASSRAGGALEQYF
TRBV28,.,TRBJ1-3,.,TGTGCCAGCAGTTTAGGAGGCTCTGGAAACACCATATATTTT,CASSLGGSGNTIYF
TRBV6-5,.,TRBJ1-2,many,TGTGCCAGCAGCCACCAGGCAGGGTGGTCTTATGGCTACACCTTC,CASSHQAGWSYGYTF
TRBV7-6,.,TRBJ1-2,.,TGTGCCAGCAGTTCCTATTCAGGGTTCCTCGGGGGCTACACCTTC,CASSSYSGFLGGYTF
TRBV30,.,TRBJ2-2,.,TGTGCCTGGAGGTCTGACAGCCACACCGGGGAGCTGTTTTTT,CAWRSDSHTGELFF
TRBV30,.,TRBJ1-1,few,TGTGCCTGGAGTGCCTACCAAACGAGGACTGAAGCTTTCTTT,CAWSAYQTRTEAFF
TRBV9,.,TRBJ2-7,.,TGTGCCAGCAGCGCAAACCTAGGCGAGCAGTACTTC,CASSANLGEQYF
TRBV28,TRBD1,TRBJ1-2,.,TGTGCCAGCAGTTCGGACAGGGGGCGAGGCTACACCTTC,CASSSDRGRGYTF
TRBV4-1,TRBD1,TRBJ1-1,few,TGCGCCAGCAGCCAGGACAGGGAGGGGAACACTGAAGCTTTCTTT,CASSQDREGNTEAFF
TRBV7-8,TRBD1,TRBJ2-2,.,TGTGCCAGCAGCTTAGCAGGGACAGCGAACACCGGGGAGCTGTTTTTT,CASSLAGTANTGELFF
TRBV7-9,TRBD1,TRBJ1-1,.,TGTGCCAGCAGTACCTGGGGACAGGGGTTGAACACTGAAGCTTTCTTT,CASSTWGQGLNTEAFF
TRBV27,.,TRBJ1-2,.,TGTGCCAGCAGCTTCCCGGGGGGCTATGGCTACACCTTC,CASSFPGGYGYTF
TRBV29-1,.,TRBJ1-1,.,TGCAGCGTGCAGGGTGGTATTATCCCCAGGAACACTGAAGCTTTCTTT,CSVQGGIIPRNTEAFF
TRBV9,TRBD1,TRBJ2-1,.,TGTGCCAGCAGCGGTCGACAGGGGGCGTATGAGCAGTTCTTC,CASSGRQGAYEQFF
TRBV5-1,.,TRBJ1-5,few,TGCGCCAGCAGCTTAACAGGTTCTAGCAATCAGCCCCAGCATTTT,CASSLTGSSNQPQHF
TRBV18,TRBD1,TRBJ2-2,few,TGTGCCAGCTCACCAGGGACAGTAACGAACACCGGGGAGCTGTTTTTT,CASSPGTVTNTGELFF
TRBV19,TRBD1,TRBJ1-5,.,TGTGCCAGTAGTACCTTGGACAGGGGACCATATAGCAATCAGCCCCAGCATTTT,CASSTLDRGPYSNQPQHF
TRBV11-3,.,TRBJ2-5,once,TGTGCCAGCAGTCCCCGGGGGCAAGAGACCCAGTACTTC,CASSPRGQETQYF
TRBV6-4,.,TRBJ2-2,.,.,CASSPSVTFGELFF
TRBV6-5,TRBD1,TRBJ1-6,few,TGTGCCAGCCGAACGGGCTTATTGGGACAGCTCAACTTT,CASRTGLLGQLNF
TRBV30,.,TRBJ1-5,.,TGTGCCTGGAGTAACAGGTACAATCAGCCCCAGCATTTT,CAWSNRYNQPQHF
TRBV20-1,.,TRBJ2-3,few,TGCAGTGGGTCTAGAGATACGCAGTATTTT,CSGSRDTQYF
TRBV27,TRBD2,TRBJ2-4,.,TGTGCCAGCAGTCCAGGACTAGTTTTAGCCAAAAACATTCAGTACTTC,CASSPGLVLAKNIQYF
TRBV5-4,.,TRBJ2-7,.,TGTGCCAGCAGCTTGGGGACTGGCTACGAGCAGTACTTC,CASSLGTGYEQYF
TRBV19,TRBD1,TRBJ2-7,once,TGTGCCAGTAGTGTACAGACAGGGGGCATCAACGAGCAGTACTTC,CASSVQTGGINEQYF
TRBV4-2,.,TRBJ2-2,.,TGTGCCAGCAGCCTCCCCCGCGGCGCCGGGGAGCTGTTTTTT,CASSLPRGAGELFF
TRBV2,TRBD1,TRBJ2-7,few,TGTGCCAGCAGCCCTCGAGGTAGCACAGGGGTCTACGAGCAGTACTTC,CASSPRGSTGVYEQYF
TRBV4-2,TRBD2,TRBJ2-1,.,TGTGCCAGCAGCGAAACTAGCGGGGGGTTCGATGAGCAGTTCTTC,CASSETSGGFDEQFF
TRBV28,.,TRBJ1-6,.,TGTGCCACCTTTCTAGTTTCTTTCCCCCTCCACTTT,CATFLVSFPLHF